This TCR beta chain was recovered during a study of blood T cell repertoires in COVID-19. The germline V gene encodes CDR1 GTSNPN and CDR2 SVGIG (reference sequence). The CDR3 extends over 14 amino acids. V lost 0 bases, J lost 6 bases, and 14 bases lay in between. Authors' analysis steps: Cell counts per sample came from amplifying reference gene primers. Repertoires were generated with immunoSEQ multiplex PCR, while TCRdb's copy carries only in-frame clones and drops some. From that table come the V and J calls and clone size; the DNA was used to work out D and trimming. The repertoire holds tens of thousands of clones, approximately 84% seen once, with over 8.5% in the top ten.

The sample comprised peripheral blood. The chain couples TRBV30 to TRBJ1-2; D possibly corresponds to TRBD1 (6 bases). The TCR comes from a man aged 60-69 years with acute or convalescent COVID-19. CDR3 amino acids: CAWSVRLAGDGYTF. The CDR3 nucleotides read TGTGCCTGGAGTGTACGGCTGGCAGGGGATGGCTACACCTTC.